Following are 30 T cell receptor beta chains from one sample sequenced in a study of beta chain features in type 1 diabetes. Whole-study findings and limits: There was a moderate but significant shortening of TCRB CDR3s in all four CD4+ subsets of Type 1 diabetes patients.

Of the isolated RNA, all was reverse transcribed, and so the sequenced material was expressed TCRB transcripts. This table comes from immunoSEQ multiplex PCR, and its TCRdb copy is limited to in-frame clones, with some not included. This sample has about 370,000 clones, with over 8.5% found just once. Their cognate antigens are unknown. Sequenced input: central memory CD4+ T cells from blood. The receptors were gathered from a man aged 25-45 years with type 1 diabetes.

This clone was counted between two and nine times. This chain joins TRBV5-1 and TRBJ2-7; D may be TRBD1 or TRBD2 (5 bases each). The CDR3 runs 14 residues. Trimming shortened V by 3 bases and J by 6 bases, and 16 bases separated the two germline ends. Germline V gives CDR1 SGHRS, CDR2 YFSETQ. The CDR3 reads CASSSLAGAVEQYF. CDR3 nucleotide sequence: TGCGCCAGCAGCTCCCTTGCCGGGGCGGTCGAGCAGTACTTC.

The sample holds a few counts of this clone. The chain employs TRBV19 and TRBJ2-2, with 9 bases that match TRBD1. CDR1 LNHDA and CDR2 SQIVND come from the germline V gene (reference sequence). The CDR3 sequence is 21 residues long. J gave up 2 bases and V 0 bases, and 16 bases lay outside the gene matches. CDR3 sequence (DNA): TGTGCCAGTAGTATAGATCTAGTTCGTGTTGGACAGGGGAATAACACCGGGGAGCTGTTTTTT. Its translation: CASSIDLVRVGQGNNTGELFF.

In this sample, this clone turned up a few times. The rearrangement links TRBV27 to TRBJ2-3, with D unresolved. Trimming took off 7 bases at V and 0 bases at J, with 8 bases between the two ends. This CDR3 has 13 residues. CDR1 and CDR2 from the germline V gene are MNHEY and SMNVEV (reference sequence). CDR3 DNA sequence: TGTGCCAGCAAGGGTTCTAGCACAGATACGCAGTATTTT. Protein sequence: CASKGSSTDTQYF.

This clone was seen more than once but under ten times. The CDR3 nucleotides are TGTGCCAGCAGTTCACAATCTCTGGGGGACCAGTACTTC. Translation gives CASSSQSLGDQYF. This chain joins TRBV27 and TRBJ2-5; perhaps D is TRBD1 or TRBD2 (5 bases each). The CDR3 loop spans 13 amino acids. CDR1 and CDR2 from the germline V gene are MNHEY and SMNVEV (reference sequence). Trimming shortened V by 4 bases and J by 10 bases, and 16 bases separated the two germline ends.

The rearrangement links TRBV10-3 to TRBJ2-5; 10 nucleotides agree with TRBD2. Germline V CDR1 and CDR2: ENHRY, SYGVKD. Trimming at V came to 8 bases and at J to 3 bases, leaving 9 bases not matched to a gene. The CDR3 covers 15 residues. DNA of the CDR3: TGTGCCATCTCGGCTAGCGGGAGCTTGAAAGAGACCCAGTACTTC. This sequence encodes CAISASGSLKETQYF.

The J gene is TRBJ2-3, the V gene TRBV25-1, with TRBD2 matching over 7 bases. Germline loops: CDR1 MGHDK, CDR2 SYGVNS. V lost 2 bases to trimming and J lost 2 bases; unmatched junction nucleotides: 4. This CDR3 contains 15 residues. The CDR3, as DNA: TGTGCCAGCAGTGAAGGGCGACTAGCCACAGATACGCAGTATTTT. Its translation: CASSEGRLATDTQYF. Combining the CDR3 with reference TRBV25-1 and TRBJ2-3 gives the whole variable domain EADIYQTPRYLVIGTGKKITLECSQTMGHDKMYWYQQDPGMELHLIHYSYGVNSTEKGDLSSESTVSRIRTEHFPLTLESARPSHTSQYLCASSEGRLATDTQYFGPGTRLTVL.

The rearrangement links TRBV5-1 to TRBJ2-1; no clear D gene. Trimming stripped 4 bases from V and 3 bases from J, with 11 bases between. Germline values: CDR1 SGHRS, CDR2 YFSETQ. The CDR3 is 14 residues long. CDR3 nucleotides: TGCGCCAGCAGCCCTGATGCAGACTACAATGAGCAGTTCTTC. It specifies CASSPDADYNEQFF.

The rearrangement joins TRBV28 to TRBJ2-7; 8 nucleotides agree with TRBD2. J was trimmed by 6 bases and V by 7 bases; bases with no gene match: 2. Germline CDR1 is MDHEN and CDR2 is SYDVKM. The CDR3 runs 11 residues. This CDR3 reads CASTRGVEQYF. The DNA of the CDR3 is TGTGCCAGCACGCGGGGGGTCGAGCAGTACTTC.

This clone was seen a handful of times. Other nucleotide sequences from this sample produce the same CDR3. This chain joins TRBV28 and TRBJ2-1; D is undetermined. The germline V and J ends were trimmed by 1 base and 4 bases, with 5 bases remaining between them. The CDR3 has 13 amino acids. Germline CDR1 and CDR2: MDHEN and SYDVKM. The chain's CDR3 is CASSLSGYNEQFF. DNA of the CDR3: TGTGCCAGCAGTTTATCCGGGTACAATGAGCAGTTCTTC.

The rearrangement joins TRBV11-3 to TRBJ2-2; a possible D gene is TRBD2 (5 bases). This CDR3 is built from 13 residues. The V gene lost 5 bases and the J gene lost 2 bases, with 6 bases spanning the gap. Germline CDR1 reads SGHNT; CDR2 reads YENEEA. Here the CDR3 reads CASSEGNTGELFF. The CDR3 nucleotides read TGTGCCAGCAGCGAGGGTAACACCGGGGAGCTGTTTTTT.

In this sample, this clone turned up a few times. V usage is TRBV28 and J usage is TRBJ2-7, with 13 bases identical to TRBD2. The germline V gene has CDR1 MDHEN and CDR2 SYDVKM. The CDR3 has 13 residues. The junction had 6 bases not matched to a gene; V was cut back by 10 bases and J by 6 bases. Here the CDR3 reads CAISTSGRGEQYF. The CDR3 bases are TGTGCCATCTCCACTAGCGGGAGGGGCGAGCAGTACTTC.

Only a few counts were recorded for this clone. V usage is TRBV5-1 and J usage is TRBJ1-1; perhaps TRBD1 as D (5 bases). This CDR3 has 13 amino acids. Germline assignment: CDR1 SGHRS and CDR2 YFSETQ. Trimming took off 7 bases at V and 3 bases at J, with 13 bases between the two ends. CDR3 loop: CASGQGWDTEAFF. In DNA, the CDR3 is TGCGCCAGCGGCCAGGGTTGGGACACTGAAGCTTTCTTT. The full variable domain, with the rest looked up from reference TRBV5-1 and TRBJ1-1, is KAGVTQTPRYLIKTRGQQVTLSCSPISGHRSVSWYQQTPGQGLQFLFEYFSETQRNKGNFPGRFSGRQFSNSRSEMNVSTLELGDSALYLCASGQGWDTEAFFGQGTRLTVV.

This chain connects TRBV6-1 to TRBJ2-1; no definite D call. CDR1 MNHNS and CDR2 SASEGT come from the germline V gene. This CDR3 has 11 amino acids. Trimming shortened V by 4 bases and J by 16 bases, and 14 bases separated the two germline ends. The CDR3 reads CASSGAARNFF. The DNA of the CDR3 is TGTGCCAGCAGTGGGGCAGCTCGGAACTTCTTC.

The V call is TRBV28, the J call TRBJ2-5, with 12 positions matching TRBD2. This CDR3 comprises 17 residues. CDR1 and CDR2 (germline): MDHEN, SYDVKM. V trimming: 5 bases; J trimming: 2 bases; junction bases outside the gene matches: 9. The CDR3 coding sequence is TGTGCCAGCAGTCCATCTCGGACTAGCGGGGTACAAGAGACCCAGTACTTC. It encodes CASSPSRTSGVQETQYF.

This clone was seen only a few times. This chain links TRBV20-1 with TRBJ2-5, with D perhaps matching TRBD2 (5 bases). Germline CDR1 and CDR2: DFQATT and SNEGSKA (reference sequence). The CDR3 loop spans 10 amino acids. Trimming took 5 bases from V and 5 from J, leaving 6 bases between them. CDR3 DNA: TGCAGTGCTTGGAGGGAGACCCAGTACTTC. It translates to CSAWRETQYF.

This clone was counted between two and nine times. The CDR3 loop is CASSYGRGRGTGELFF. In DNA form, the CDR3 reads TGTGCCAGCAGTTACGGGCGGGGGCGCGGCACCGGGGAGCTGTTTTTT. The chain has TRBV6-5 and TRBJ2-2; D may be TRBD2 (7 bases). Germline loops: CDR1 MNHEY, CDR2 SVGAGI. The CDR3 is 16 amino acids. V lost 2 bases and J lost 4, with 14 bases in between.

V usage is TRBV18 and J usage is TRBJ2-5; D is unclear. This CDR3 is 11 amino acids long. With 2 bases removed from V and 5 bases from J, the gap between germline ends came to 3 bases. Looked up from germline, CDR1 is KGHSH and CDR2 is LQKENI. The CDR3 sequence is CASSPDETQYF. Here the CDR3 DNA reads TGTGCCAGCTCACCAGACGAGACCCAGTACTTC.

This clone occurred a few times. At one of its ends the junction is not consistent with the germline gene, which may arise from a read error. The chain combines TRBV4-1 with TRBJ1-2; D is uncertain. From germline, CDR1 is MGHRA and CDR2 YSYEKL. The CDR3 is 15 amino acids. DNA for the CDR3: TGTGCCAGCAGCCAAGATCCCTCGTCGGCGGGTGGCTACACCTTC. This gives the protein CASSQDPSSAGGYTF.

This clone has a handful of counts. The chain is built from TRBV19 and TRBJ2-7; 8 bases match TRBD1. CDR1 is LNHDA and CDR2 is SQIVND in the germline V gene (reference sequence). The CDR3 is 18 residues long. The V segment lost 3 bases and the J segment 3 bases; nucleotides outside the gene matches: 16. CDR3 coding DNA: TGTGCCAGTAGTATGCTCCGTGGGACAGGCGCTGGACGCTACGAGCAGTACTTC. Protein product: CASSMLRGTGAGRYEQYF.

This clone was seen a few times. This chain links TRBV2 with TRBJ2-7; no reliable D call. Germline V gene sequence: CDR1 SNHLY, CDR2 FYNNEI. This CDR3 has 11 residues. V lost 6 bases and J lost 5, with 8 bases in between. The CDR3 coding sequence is TGTGCCAGCAGGGAACAAGACGAGCAGTACTTC. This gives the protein CASREQDEQYF.

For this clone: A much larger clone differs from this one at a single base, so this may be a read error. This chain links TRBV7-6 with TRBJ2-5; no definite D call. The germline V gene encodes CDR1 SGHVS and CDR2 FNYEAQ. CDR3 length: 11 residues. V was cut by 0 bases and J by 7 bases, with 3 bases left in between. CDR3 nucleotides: TGTGCCAGCAGCTTAGCGGTGACCCAGTACTTC. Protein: CASSLAVTQYF.

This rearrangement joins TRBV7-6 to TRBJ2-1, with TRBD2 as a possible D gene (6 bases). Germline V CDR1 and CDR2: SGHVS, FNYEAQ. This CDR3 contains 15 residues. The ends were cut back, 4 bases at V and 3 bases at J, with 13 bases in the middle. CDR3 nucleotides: TGTGCCAGCAGCTCCGGGGCTAGCGTCTACAATGAGCAGTTCTTC. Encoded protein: CASSSGASVYNEQFF.

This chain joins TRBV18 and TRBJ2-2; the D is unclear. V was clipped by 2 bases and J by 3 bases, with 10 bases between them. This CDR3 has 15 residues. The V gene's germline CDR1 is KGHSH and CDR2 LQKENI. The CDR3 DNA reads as TGTGCCAGCTCACCAGATTCAGGTCACACCGGGGAGCTGTTTTTT. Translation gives CASSPDSGHTGELFF. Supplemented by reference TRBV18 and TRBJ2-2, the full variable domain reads NAGVMQNPRHLVRRRGQEARLRCSPMKGHSHVYWYRQLPEEGLKFMVYLQKENIIDESGMPKERFSAEFPKEGPSILRIQQVVRGDSAAYFCASSPDSGHTGELFFGEGSRLTVL.

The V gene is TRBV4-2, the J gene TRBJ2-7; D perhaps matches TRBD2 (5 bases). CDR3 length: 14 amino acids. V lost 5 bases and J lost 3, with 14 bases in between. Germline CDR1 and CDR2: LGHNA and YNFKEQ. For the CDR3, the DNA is TGTGCCAGCAGCTCTCGGTCTGGGAGCTACGAGCAGTACTTC. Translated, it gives CASSSRSGSYEQYF.

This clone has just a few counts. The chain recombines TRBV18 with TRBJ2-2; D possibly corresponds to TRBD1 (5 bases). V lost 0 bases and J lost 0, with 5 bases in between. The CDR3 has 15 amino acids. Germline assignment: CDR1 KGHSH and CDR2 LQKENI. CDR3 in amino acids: CASSPPGANTGELFF. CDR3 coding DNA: TGTGCCAGCTCACCACCAGGGGCGAACACCGGGGAGCTGTTTTTT.

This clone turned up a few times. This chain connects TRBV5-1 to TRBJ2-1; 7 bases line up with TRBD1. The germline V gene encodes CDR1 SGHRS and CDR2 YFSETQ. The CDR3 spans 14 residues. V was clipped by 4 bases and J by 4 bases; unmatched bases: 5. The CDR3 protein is CASSQGDIYNEQFF. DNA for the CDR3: TGCGCCAGCAGCCAGGGGGACATTTACAATGAGCAGTTCTTC.

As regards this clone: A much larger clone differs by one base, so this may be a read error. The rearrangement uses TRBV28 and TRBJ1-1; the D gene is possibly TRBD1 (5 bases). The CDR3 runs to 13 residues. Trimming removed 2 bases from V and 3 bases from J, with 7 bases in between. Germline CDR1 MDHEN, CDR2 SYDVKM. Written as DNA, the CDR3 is TGTGCCAGCAGTTTACCCAGGGACACTGAAGCTTTCTTT. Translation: CASSLPRDTEAFF.

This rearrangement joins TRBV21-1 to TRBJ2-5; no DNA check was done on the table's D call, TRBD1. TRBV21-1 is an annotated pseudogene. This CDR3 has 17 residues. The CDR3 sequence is CASSKQVMNGQGGTQYF. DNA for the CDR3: TGTGCCAGCAGCAAACAAGTGATGAACGGACAGGGAGGAACCCAGTACTTC.

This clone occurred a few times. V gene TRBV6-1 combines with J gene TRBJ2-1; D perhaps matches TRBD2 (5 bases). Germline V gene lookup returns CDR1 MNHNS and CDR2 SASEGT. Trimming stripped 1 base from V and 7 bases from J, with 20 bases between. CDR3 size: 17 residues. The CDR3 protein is CASSEVGKGLAKNEQFF. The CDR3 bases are TGTGCCAGCAGTGAAGTGGGAAAAGGACTTGCAAAGAATGAGCAGTTCTTC.

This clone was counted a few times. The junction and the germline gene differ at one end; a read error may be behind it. CDR3 amino acids: CAGRVLAGETQYF. Written as DNA, the CDR3 is TGTGCCGGCAGGGTTCTGGCGGGAGAGACCCAGTACTTC. The chain joins TRBV6-1 to TRBJ2-5; TRBD1 or TRBD2 may be the D gene (5 bases each). The CDR3 consists of 13 residues. CDR1 and CDR2 from the germline V gene are MNHNS and SASEGT.